The 12 T cell receptor beta chains below were found in one sample sequenced in a study of T cell responses to AZD1222 COVID-19 vaccine. Here immunoSEQ multiplex PCR was the method, and the copy in TCRdb shows in-frame clones only, minus some. The table has fewer than 150,000 clones, 85% to 90% seen once. The source material was peripheral blood, sampled on day 0 of AZD1222 vaccination. These receptors all stem from an adult in good health.

The sample holds one count of this clone. This chain links TRBV10-3 with TRBJ2-2; 13 bases match TRBD2. The CDR3 spans 16 residues. Trimming removed 8 bases from V and 5 bases from J; junction bases left unmatched: 8. Germline V gene data show CDR1 as ENHRY and CDR2 as SYGVKD. CDR3 DNA sequence: TGTGCCATCGGGACTAGCGGGGCCCGGAAGACCGGGGAGCTGTTTTTT. This codes for CAIGTSGARKTGELFF.

This clone appeared a few times. The chain couples TRBV6-5 to TRBJ2-5, with 8 bases lining up with TRBD1. This CDR3 comprises 12 residues. With V trimmed by 6 bases and J by 10 bases, 7 bases remained unmatched. Per the germline V gene, CDR1 is MNHEY and CDR2 is SVGAGI. The CDR3 region has the DNA TGTGCCAGCAGGGGGGACAGGTGGGGCCAGTACTTC. Translated, it gives CASRGDRWGQYF.

The V call is TRBV30, the J call TRBJ1-3; no reliable D call. Germline V lookup: CDR1 GTSNPN, CDR2 SVGIG (reference sequence). CDR3 size: 13 residues. V lost 0 bases to trimming and J lost 4 bases, with 7 bases between them. CDR3 region: CAWSVGVGNTIYF. In nucleotides, the CDR3 is TGTGCCTGGAGTGTCGGGGTAGGAAACACCATATATTTT.

The rearrangement links TRBV27 to TRBJ1-1; possibly TRBD1 for D (6 bases). Germline-derived CDR1 and CDR2 are MNHEY and SMNVEV (reference sequence). Trimming took 6 bases from V and 0 from J, leaving 20 bases between them. CDR3 length: 17 amino acids. In DNA form, the CDR3 reads TGTGCCAGCAGACCAAGTCATGGGGGGGCCATGAACACTGAAGCTTTCTTT. Translating gives CASRPSHGGAMNTEAFF.

The chain recombines TRBV6-2 or TRBV6-3 with TRBJ2-5; TRBD2 matches 12 bases. Per the germline V gene, CDR1 is MNHEY and CDR2 is SVGEGT. The CDR3 length is 18 residues. After removal of 2 bases from V and 4 bases from J, the junction contained 11 bases not matched to a gene. CDR3 region: CASSYPTWSSGRAETQYF. DNA of the CDR3: TGTGCCAGCAGTTACCCGACGTGGTCTAGCGGGAGGGCAGAGACCCAGTACTTC.

This sequence joins TRBV7-2 and TRBJ1-1; D remains ambiguous. The CDR3 spans 14 residues. The germline gives CDR1 SGHTA, CDR2 FQGNSA. Deletions cut 6 bases from V and 0 bases from J, with 11 bases between. The CDR3 protein is CASSFWIMNTEAFF. The CDR3 DNA is TGTGCCAGCAGTTTCTGGATCATGAACACTGAAGCTTTCTTT.

V and J are TRBV10-3 and TRBJ2-7; 11 nucleotides line up with TRBD2. V was pared by 3 bases and J by 6 bases, with 4 bases of the junction left unmatched. This CDR3 has 14 residues. CDR1 and CDR2 (germline): ENHRY, SYGVKD. This CDR3 is CAISERLAGPEQYF. As DNA, the CDR3 is TGTGCCATCAGTGAAAGACTAGCGGGACCCGAGCAGTACTTC.

This clone was recorded a few times. The chain is built from TRBV6-1 and TRBJ1-3; 7 bases map to TRBD1. V shed 3 bases and J 7 bases; nucleotides not matched to a gene: 9. Germline V gene lookup returns CDR1 MNHNS and CDR2 SASEGT. CDR3 size: 15 residues. CDR3 region: CASSDRDSLLNTIYF. The DNA for the CDR3 is TGTGCCAGCAGTGACCGGGACAGCCTATTGAACACCATATATTTT.

The rearrangement uses TRBV29-1 and TRBJ1-1; TRBD1 might be the D (5 bases). V lost 4 bases and J lost 4, with 10 bases in between. The germline CDR1 and CDR2 sequences are SQVTM and ANQGSEA. This CDR3 region has 12 residues. CDR3 amino acids: CSVVIQGTEAFF. In DNA form, the CDR3 reads TGCAGCGTTGTGATTCAGGGCACTGAAGCTTTCTTT. Full variable domain (outside the CDR3, taken from reference TRBV29-1 and TRBJ1-1): SAVISQKPSRDICQRGTSLTIQCQVDSQVTMMFWYRQQPGQSLTLIATANQGSEATYESGFVIDKFPISRPNLTFSTLTVSNMSPEDSSIYLCSVVIQGTEAFFGQGTRLTVV.

The J gene is TRBJ2-5, the V gene TRBV28, with 9 nucleotides matching TRBD1. The CDR3 is made up of 13 amino acids. Trimming at V came to 11 bases and at J to 5 bases, leaving 9 bases not matched to a gene. Germline V gene data show CDR1 as MDHEN and CDR2 as SYDVKM. CDR3 region: CASGGQGLETQYF. CDR3 bases: TGTGCCTCCGGGGGACAGGGCTTGGAGACCCAGTACTTC. Filled out from reference TRBV28 and TRBJ2-5, the complete variable domain reads DVKVTQSSRYLVKRTGEKVFLECVQDMDHENMFWYRQDPGLGLRLIYFSYDVKMKEKGDIPEGYSVSREKKERFSLILESASTNQTSMYLCASGGQGLETQYFGPGTRLLVL.

This clone was seen a single time. V gene TRBV3-1 (or the pseudogene TRBV3-2) combines with J gene TRBJ2-2; D perhaps matches TRBD2 (5 bases). CDR1 and CDR2 from the germline V gene are LGHDT and YNNKEL (reference sequence). Trimming took 4 bases from V and 0 from J, leaving 15 bases between them. This CDR3 has 17 residues. The CDR3 loop reads CASSLGEHAANTGELFF. For the CDR3, the DNA is TGTGCCAGCAGCCTCGGGGAACATGCCGCGAACACCGGGGAGCTGTTTTTT.

CDR3 in DNA: TGTGCCAGCAGCGGTACAGGGGTTAATAGCAATCAGCCCCAGCATTTT. Its translation is CASSGTGVNSNQPQHF. The chain couples TRBV7-8 to TRBJ1-5; the match to TRBD1 covers 7 bases. The CDR3 has 16 residues. J was trimmed by 0 bases and V by 5 bases; bases with no gene match: 7. Germline CDR1 reads SGHVS; CDR2 reads FQNEAQ. The full variable domain, rest sourced from reference TRBV7-8 and TRBJ1-5, is GAGVSQSPRYKVAKRGQDVALRCDPISGHVSLFWYQQALGQGPEFLTYFQNEAQLDKSGLPSDRFFAERPEGSVSTLKIQRTQQEDSAVYLCASSGTGVNSNQPQHFGDGTRLSIL.